Listed below are T cell receptor beta chains from one sample, sequenced in a study of cytomegalovirus exposure and HLA in healthy donors. Sequencing used immunoSEQ multiplex PCR; TCRdb keeps in-frame clones, though not all of them. The sample holds about 340,000 clones; more than 80% are singletons and the top ten take about 0.8%. The sample taken for sequencing was PBMCs. The source of these receptors is a woman aged 18 to 35 in good health and CMV-seronegative. Each CDR3 is given with its conserved first and last residue. The D gene is left open where the match is weak. Not every row has a clone size; where given, it reads once, few, many or a size class.

CDR3 length | J gene | D gene | clone size | V gene | CDR3 protein | CDR3 DNA
14 | TRBJ1-1 | - | - | TRBV30 | CAWSFGQLNTEAFF | TGTGCCTGGAGTTTTGGACAGCTGAACACTGAAGCTTTCTTT
14 | TRBJ1-5 | TRBD1 | - | TRBV10-3 | CAISPTGMDQPQHF | TGTGCCATCAGCCCGACAGGGATGGATCAGCCCCAGCATTTT
15 | TRBJ2-2 | TRBD2 | - | TRBV6-4 | CASSAGTSGFGELFF | TGTGCCAGCAGCGCCGGGACTAGCGGGTTCGGGGAGCTGTTTTTT
17 | TRBJ2-1 | - | - | TRBV11-3 | CASSLDQGLAKLNEQFF | TGTGCCAGCAGCTTAGATCAAGGCCTAGCGAAACTAAATGAGCAGTTCTTC
14 | TRBJ2-7 | TRBD2 | once | TRBV11-2 | CASSFGGGSYEQYF | TGTGCCAGCAGCTTCGGCGGGGGCTCCTACGAGCAGTACTTC
16 | TRBJ1-1 | - | - | TRBV6-5 | CASSYSTKDGNTEAFF | TGTGCCAGCAGTTACTCCACTAAAGACGGGAACACTGAAGCTTTCTTT
14 | TRBJ2-7 | TRBD2 | - | TRBV28 | CASGISSGSYEQYF | TGTGCCAGCGGTATCTCTAGCGGGTCCTACGAGCAGTACTTC
12 | TRBJ2-5 | - | - | TRBV29-1 | CSVDGGRETQYF | TGCAGCGTTGACGGCGGCCGAGAGACCCAGTACTTC
16 | TRBJ2-7 | TRBD2 | once | TRBV18 | CASSALAGGSSYEQYF | TGTGCCAGCTCAGCGCTAGCGGGAGGGAGCTCCTACGAGCAGTACTTC
15 | TRBJ2-1 | TRBD2 | - | TRBV2 | CASRESGRAYNEQFF | TGTGCCAGCAGGGAAAGCGGGAGGGCCTACAATGAGCAGTTCTTC
15 | TRBJ2-3 | TRBD2 | - | TRBV6-5 | CASSISGRAADTQYF | TGTGCCAGCAGTATCAGCGGGAGGGCCGCAGATACGCAGTATTTT
16 | TRBJ1-1 | - | - | TRBV6-6 | CASSPTPRDMNTEAFF | TGTGCCAGCAGCCCTACCCCCCGGGACATGAACACTGAAGCTTTCTTT
14 | TRBJ2-5 | - | - | TRBV5-5 | CASSSGAGVETQYF | TGTGCCAGCAGTTCCGGGGCAGGGGTAGAGACCCAGTACTTC
16 | TRBJ1-5 | - | - | TRBV27 | CASSLGRGLVNQPQHF | TGTGCCAGCAGTTTAGGTCGGGGGTTGGTCAATCAGCCCCAGCATTTT
16 | TRBJ2-7 | TRBD1 | - | TRBV9 | CASSVEGGTGTYEQYF | TGTGCCAGCAGCGTAGAGGGCGGGACAGGAACTTACGAGCAGTACTTC
16 | TRBJ2-7 | - | - | TRBV11-2 | CASSLVSSGEWYEQYF | TGTGCCAGCAGCTTAGTCTCGTCAGGGGAATGGTACGAGCAGTACTTC
15 | TRBJ2-1 | TRBD2 | - | TRBV5-1 | CASSPGLAGADEQFF | TGCGCCAGCAGCCCGGGACTAGCGGGAGCGGATGAGCAGTTCTTC
15 | TRBJ2-7 | TRBD1 | - | TRBV11-1 | CASSPGGQGSYEQYF | TGTGCCAGCAGCCCAGGGGGACAGGGGTCCTACGAGCAGTACTTC
15 | TRBJ1-5 | TRBD1 | - | TRBV7-8 | CASSRTGDAAQPQHF | TGTGCCAGCAGCCGTACAGGGGATGCGGCACAGCCCCAGCATTTT
16 | TRBJ1-2 | - | - | TRBV5-1 | CASSLDPTVEFYGYTF | TGCGCCAGCAGCCTAGACCCGACGGTGGAGTTTTATGGCTACACCTTC
14 | TRBJ2-1 | - | - | TRBV7-8 | CASSPDQGSDEQFF | TGTGCCAGCAGCCCAGATCAGGGGTCCGATGAGCAGTTCTTC
16 | TRBJ2-1 | - | - | TRBV9 | CASSVANGLPAGEQFF | TGTGCCAGCAGCGTAGCGAATGGACTCCCCGCGGGTGAGCAGTTCTTC
14 | TRBJ1-5 | - | - | TRBV4-1 | CASRKQGSNQPQHF | TGCGCCAGCAGAAAACAGGGTAGCAATCAGCCCCAGCATTTT
15 | TRBJ1-4 | TRBD1 | - | TRBV5-4 | CASSPPGQGDEKLFF | TGTGCCAGCAGCCCTCCGGGACAGGGAGATGAAAAACTGTTTTTT
16 | TRBJ2-1 | TRBD2 | - | TRBV4-3 | CASSQGPLAGSNEQFF | TGCGCCAGCAGCCAAGGCCCACTAGCGGGATCTAATGAGCAGTTCTTC
12 | TRBJ2-5 | TRBD1 | - | TRBV29-1 | CSIGQGAETQYF | TGCAGCATTGGACAGGGGGCGGAGACCCAGTACTTC
17 | TRBJ2-5 | TRBD2 | - | TRBV9 | CASSGGLAVQSSETQYF | TGTGCCAGCAGCGGAGGACTAGCGGTCCAGAGTTCAGAGACCCAGTACTTC
15 | TRBJ2-2 | - | - | TRBV18 | CASSPPTGQTGELFF | TGTGCCAGCTCACCACCGACTGGCCAAACCGGGGAGCTGTTTTTT
11 | TRBJ1-5 | - | few | TRBV27 | CASGRVQPQHF | TGTGCCAGCGGCAGGGTTCAGCCCCAGCATTTT
16 | TRBJ2-5 | - | - | TRBV5-1 | CASSLGVAYSQETQYF | TGCGCCAGCAGCCTAGGGGTAGCTTACAGCCAAGAGACCCAGTACTTC
14 | TRBJ1-5 | - | - | TRBV11-3 | CASSFWRGNQPQHF | -
17 | TRBJ2-1 | TRBD1 | - | TRBV4-2 | CASSQEPGTGAYNEQFF | TGTGCCAGCAGCCAGGAACCCGGGACAGGAGCCTACAATGAGCAGTTCTTC
16 | TRBJ1-3 | - | few | TRBV11-1 | CASSMLDSYSGNTIYF | TGTGCCAGCAGCATGCTTGACAGCTACTCTGGAAACACCATATATTTT
13 | TRBJ1-2 | - | few | TRBV7-9 | CASSLIEGYGYTF | TGTGCCAGCAGCTTGATTGAGGGCTATGGCTACACCTTC
14 | TRBJ2-7 | TRBD1 | once | TRBV25-1 | CASRTRTGDNEQYF | TGTGCCAGCAGAACCAGGACAGGGGACAACGAGCAGTACTTC
13 | TRBJ1-4 | - | - | TRBV29-1 | CSVGSTTNEKLFF | TGCAGCGTTGGGAGCACAACTAATGAAAAACTGTTTTTT
14 | TRBJ2-1 | - | - | TRBV28 | CASSLGSRRDEQFF | TGTGCCAGCAGTTTAGGGTCTAGGAGGGATGAGCAGTTCTTC
16 | TRBJ1-4 | - | - | TRBV27 | CASGGPGGELNEKLFF | TGTGCCAGCGGAGGACCCGGGGGGGAATTAAATGAAAAACTGTTTTTT
16 | TRBJ2-7 | TRBD1 | - | TRBV15 | CATSRRSGGPSYEQYF | TGTGCCACCAGCAGACGTTCAGGGGGCCCCTCCTACGAGCAGTACTTC
14 | TRBJ2-5 | - | - | TRBV7-3 | CASSPQGWAETQYF | TGTGCCAGCAGCCCGCAGGGGTGGGCAGAGACCCAGTACTTC